These 12 T cell receptor beta chains were sequenced from one sample in a study of control samples from healthy donors and cancer patients. Data came from immunoSEQ multiplex PCR; TCRdb stores just in-frame clones and leaves some out. This table holds roughly 150,000 clones, roughly 92% found once. The source material was blood. These receptors all come from a woman in her twenties or thirties in good health.

This clone showed up just once. The chain carries TRBV29-1 and TRBJ2-7; unclear D gene. CDR1 is SQVTM and CDR2 is ANQGSEA in the germline V gene. The CDR3 sequence is 14 residues long. V lost 1 base and J 0 bases, leaving 10 bases between the germline ends. As DNA, the CDR3 is TGCAGCGTTGAAGGCCCCGCCGGCTCCTACGAGCAGTACTTC. Amino acid sequence: CSVEGPAGSYEQYF.

A single count supports this clone. The V gene is TRBV28, the J gene TRBJ2-7; TRBD1 matches 7 bases. CDR1 is MDHEN, CDR2 SYDVKM, per germline. The junction had 6 bases not matched to a gene; V was cut back by 2 bases and J by 2 bases. The CDR3 has 15 amino acids. The CDR3 is CASSLPGQPPYEQYF. CDR3 nucleotide sequence: TGTGCCAGCAGTTTACCGGGACAGCCACCCTACGAGCAGTACTTC.

This chain joins TRBV10-3 and TRBJ2-7, with TRBD2 matching over 7 bases. Trimming cost V 8 bases and J 6 bases; bases outside gene matches: 4. CDR1 and CDR2 (germline): ENHRY, SYGVKD. The CDR3 spans 11 residues. CDR3 sequence reads: CAIRGGAEQYF. The CDR3 nucleotides are TGTGCCATCCGGGGAGGGGCCGAGCAGTACTTC.

This sequence joins TRBV10-3 and TRBJ2-1; TRBD1 is a possible D gene (6 bases). Trimming pared 2 bases from V and 6 bases from J, leaving 26 bases between. The CDR3 runs to 19 residues. CDR1 is ENHRY and CDR2 is SYGVKD in the germline V gene. The CDR3 here is CAISERQVLGISSPNEQFF. CDR3 sequence (DNA): TGTGCCATCAGTGAGAGACAGGTTTTGGGAATATCGTCCCCCAATGAGCAGTTCTTC.

The rearrangement uses TRBV10-3 and TRBJ2-7; D possibly corresponds to TRBD2 (6 bases). V shed 10 bases and J shed 5 bases, with 12 bases lying between them. This CDR3 comprises 11 residues. The V gene's germline CDR1 is ENHRY and CDR2 SYGVKD. CDR3 loop: CATRWEDEQYF. CDR3 in DNA: TGTGCCACCCGATGGGAGGACGAGCAGTACTTC.

The rearrangement links TRBV28 to TRBJ2-1; D uncertain. This CDR3 has 12 residues. Germline-derived CDR1 and CDR2 are MDHEN and SYDVKM. V lost 3 bases and J 4 bases, leaving 4 bases between the germline ends. CDR3 sequence: CASSLGYNEQFF. The CDR3 DNA is TGTGCCAGCAGTTTGGGGTACAATGAGCAGTTCTTC.

This rearrangement joins TRBV10-1 to TRBJ1-1, with D perhaps matching TRBD1 (5 bases). The CDR3 totals 14 residues. Trimming stripped 3 bases from V and 5 bases from J, with 13 bases between. CDR1 is WNHNN, CDR2 SYGVQD, per germline (reference sequence). The CDR3 region has the DNA TGCGCCAGCAGTGACGGCCGGGGGTCAACTGAAGCTTTCTTT. Amino acid sequence: CASSDGRGSTEAFF.

This rearrangement joins TRBV24-1 to TRBJ2-3; the D is unclear. V lost 4 bases and J lost 3, with 4 bases in between. Germline CDR1 reads KGHDR; CDR2 reads SFDVKD. This CDR3 spans 12 amino acids. This CDR3 reads CATSEVTDTQYF. CDR3 nucleotide sequence: TGTGCCACCAGTGAAGTAACAGATACGCAGTATTTT.

The CDR3 loop reads CASSLRSGTEAFF. The CDR3 nucleotides read TGTGCCAGCAGTTTGAGGTCAGGCACTGAAGCTTTCTTT. This chain uses TRBV12-3 or TRBV12-4 with TRBJ1-1; D unclear. Trimming shortened V by 3 bases and J by 4 bases, and 9 bases separated the two germline ends. The CDR3 is 13 amino acids.

To note about this clone: Other DNA sequences in this specimen translate into the identical CDR3. The rearrangement joins TRBV28 to TRBJ1-5; 9 nucleotides agree with TRBD1. This CDR3 has 14 residues. From germline, CDR1 is MDHEN and CDR2 SYDVKM. V lost 5 bases and J lost 2; bases outside the gene matches: 1. The CDR3 DNA reads as TGTGCCAGCAGTAGGGACAGGGGCAATCAGCCCCAGCATTTT. As protein: CASSRDRGNQPQHF. Filled out from reference TRBV28 and TRBJ1-5, the complete variable domain reads DVKVTQSSRYLVKRTGEKVFLECVQDMDHENMFWYRQDPGLGLRLIYFSYDVKMKEKGDIPEGYSVSREKKERFSLILESASTNQTSMYLCASSRDRGNQPQHFGDGTRLSIL.

This clone was seen only once. The CDR3 sequence: CASSMGQGGSPLHF. The CDR3 coding sequence is TGTGCCAGTAGTATGGGGCAGGGTGGATCACCCCTCCACTTT. J is TRBJ1-6 and V is TRBV19, with TRBD1 as a possible D gene (5 bases). The length of the CDR3 is 14 residues. Germline loops: CDR1 LNHDA, CDR2 SQIVND (reference sequence). The germline V and J ends were trimmed by 3 bases and 10 bases, with 13 bases remaining between them.

This chain uses TRBV28 with TRBJ1-5; no clear D. Trimming removed 4 bases at V and 11 bases at J, with 12 bases between. Per the germline V gene, CDR1 is MDHEN and CDR2 is SYDVKM. The CDR3 consists of 12 residues. The CDR3 sequence is CASSSPSRAQHF. The CDR3 region has the DNA TGTGCCAGCAGTTCCCCTAGTAGGGCCCAGCATTTT.